This entry describes one TCR beta chain. Antigen specificity is unknown. The CDR3 has 12 residues. CDR1 is SGHTA, CDR2 FQGNSA, per germline. Trimming left V 4 bases short and J 7 bases short, with 7 bases between. This sample is drawn from a study of shared clonotypes between healthy human individuals. TCRdb's copy holds only in-frame clones and misses some; the assay was immunoSEQ multiplex PCR. The sample lists around 2.5 million clones; under 95% were seen once. Findings of the study overall: Read depth was anticipated to influence clonotype sharing among donors.

The J gene is TRBJ1-4, the V gene TRBV7-2, with a possible D match to TRBD1 (5 bases). Specimen: naive CD4+ T cells from PBMCs. Regarding subset: CD45RA+ positively selected. The TCR was taken from a man aged 18 to 29 in good health. Some clones in this sample may be carry-over from other donors' samples. The CDR3 nucleotides read TGTGCCAGCAGCTGGACATCTGAAAAACTGTTTTTT. Translating it yields CASSWTSEKLFF.